This T cell receptor (beta chain) was sequenced for a study of shared T cell receptors in the human thymus. Profiling relied on immunoSEQ multiplex PCR, and the TCRdb table lists in-frame clones only, not all of them. Here the sample spans 500,000 to 550,000 clones, around 82% being singletons. This CDR3 spans 18 amino acids. The germline CDR1 and CDR2 sequences are SGDLS and YYNGEE. The V end lost 4 bases, the J end lost 5 bases, and 28 bases lay between the germline ends. The same sample was also used in a study of human thymus T cells.

Sequencing was carried out using thymocytes. The clonotype originates from a boy younger than two with a congenital heart defect. The chain couples TRBV9 to TRBJ2-7, with a possible D match to TRBD2 (8 bases). CDR3 protein: CASSSGPGAGLGGNEQYF. The CDR3, as DNA: TGTGCCAGCAGCTCCGGACCGGGCGCGGGACTAGGGGGCAACGAGCAGTACTTC.